This record covers a single T cell receptor beta chain. The antigen is not known. Looked up from germline, CDR1 is LNHDA and CDR2 is SQIVND (reference sequence). CDR3 length equals 17 residues. V was cut by 0 bases and J by 0 bases, with 12 bases left in between. The sample comes from a study of identifying expanded T cells in peripheral blood. Study conclusions and caveats: Across healthy donors, higher total template counts meant significantly greater roughly two-week count variance.

Sequencing used immunoSEQ multiplex PCR; TCRdb keeps in-frame clones, though not all of them. This sample yields under 110,000 clones, of which 70% to 90% are seen a single time; 15% to 20% belongs to the top ten. During the collection period, no donor immune events like infections were recorded. The TCR comes from a person between 18 and 70 years old in good health. The chain is built from TRBV19 and TRBJ2-4, with unresolved D. The specimen was blood. CDR3 sequence: CASSIEFGLLAKNIQYF. CDR3 coding DNA: TGTGCCAGTAGTATAGAGTTTGGCCTCCTAGCCAAAAACATTCAGTACTTC.